Included here is one T cell receptor (beta chain) sequence, with context. Trimming took off 5 bases at V and 7 bases at J, with 9 bases between the two ends. The CDR3 has 12 residues. The immunoSEQ assay was v3. Using immunoSEQ multiplex PCR, the repertoire was profiled, and TCRdb retains in-frame clones only, with some absent. Of more than 55,000 clones in the sample, about 81% were seen once. These data originate in a study of TIL therapy for anti-PD-1-resistant metastatic lung cancer. The time point here: pre-treatment sample, taken before nivolumab and TIL therapy. V is TRBV12-3 or TRBV12-4 and J is TRBJ1-5; no clear D. This TCR was sampled from a person between 25 and 79 years old with non-small cell lung cancer. This specimen consisted of blood, obtained at baseline. The CDR3 DNA sequence: TGTGCCAGCAGTGTAAATCTGCAGCCCCAGCATTTT. It specifies CASSVNLQPQHF.